The present TCR beta chain was sequenced within a study of glioma-infiltrating T cells after dendritic cell vaccination. TCRdb's table, derived via immunoSEQ multiplex PCR, lists solely in-frame clones and lacks some. The sample lists 72,000 or so clones, roughly 87% seen once, with around 2.1% in the top ten. This sample's time point: after dendritic cell vaccination, including at tumor progression/relapse. This clone was recorded only once. The clonotype originates from a human donor with glioblastoma. Sequences were derived from blood, sampled after dendritic cell vaccination.

For the CDR3, the DNA is TGTGCCAGCAGCTATACCTTTGGGACAGGGGCCCCCGAGCAGTACTTC. It yields the protein CASSYTFGTGAPEQYF. The chain recombines TRBV28 with TRBJ2-7; 10 bases are shared with TRBD1. The germline V gene has CDR1 MDHEN and CDR2 SYDVKM. Unmatched junction bases numbered 14, after V lost 6 bases and J lost 6 bases. This CDR3 is built from 16 residues. The variable domain in full, with the rest retrieved from reference TRBV28 and TRBJ2-7, is DVKVTQSSRYLVKRTGEKVFLECVQDMDHENMFWYRQDPGLGLRLIYFSYDVKMKEKGDIPEGYSVSREKKERFSLILESASTNQTSMYLCASSYTFGTGAPEQYFGPGTRLTVT.